Presented here are 29 T cell receptor beta chains from one specimen sequenced in a study of blood T cell repertoires in COVID-19. Data came from immunoSEQ multiplex PCR; TCRdb stores just in-frame clones and leaves some out. The data contain approximately 97,000 clones, around 87% of them seen just once; the ten biggest clones take up about 2.9%. Material for sequencing was peripheral blood. The receptor set was obtained from a man aged 50 to 60 with active or convalescent COVID-19.

This clone has just one count. This rearrangement joins TRBV5-1 to TRBJ1-1, with 7 bases identical to TRBD1. Looked up from germline, CDR1 is SGHRS and CDR2 is YFSETQ. V shed 2 bases and J 4 bases; nucleotides not matched to a gene: 5. The CDR3 spans 14 residues. In DNA, the CDR3 is TGCGCCAGCAGCTTTGACAGGGCACCCACTGAAGCTTTCTTT. Protein sequence: CASSFDRAPTEAFF.

The rearrangement uses TRBV4-3 and TRBJ1-2; TRBD1 agrees at 7 bases. The ends lost 0 bases at V and 4 bases at J; junction bases unmatched: 5. Germline CDR1 reads LGHNA; CDR2 reads YSLEER. This CDR3 region has 15 residues. DNA of the CDR3: TGCGCCAGCAGCCAAGACAAACAGGGGAGCTATGGCTACACCTTC. Protein sequence: CASSQDKQGSYGYTF.

The CDR3 here is CASRIGGVNTGELFF. CDR3 nucleotides: TGTGCCAGCAGAATAGGGGGAGTGAACACCGGGGAGCTGTTTTTT. V is TRBV7-9 and J is TRBJ2-2; possibly TRBD1 for D (6 bases). Trimming removed 6 bases at V and 1 base at J, with 12 bases between. CDR3 length: 15 amino acids. Looked up from germline, CDR1 is SEHNR and CDR2 is FQNEAQ (reference sequence).

The V and J genes are TRBV3-1 (or the pseudogene TRBV3-2) and TRBJ1-2; TRBD1 matches at 8 bases. Germline trimming cut 0 bases from V and 8 bases from J; bases unmatched to any gene: 8. The CDR3 consists of 15 residues. CDR1 is LGHDT, CDR2 YNNKEL, per germline (reference sequence). CDR3 sequence: CASSQDPTGGRGYTF. As DNA, the CDR3 is TGTGCCAGCAGCCAAGATCCCACAGGGGGGAGGGGCTACACCTTC.

The sample holds a few counts of this clone. The chain employs TRBV7-2 and TRBJ2-3; TRBD2 might be the D (6 bases). Trimming left V 0 bases short and J 3 bases short, with 7 bases between. The length of the CDR3 is 14 residues. CDR1 is SGHTA and CDR2 is FQGNSA in the germline V gene. This chain's CDR3 is CASSLAGGTDTQYF. The CDR3 DNA reads as TGTGCCAGCAGCTTAGCGGGGGGAACAGATACGCAGTATTTT. The whole variable domain, filled in from reference TRBV7-2 and TRBJ2-3, reads GAGVSQSPSNKVTEKGKDVELRCDPISGHTALYWYRQSLGQGLEFLIYFQGNSAPDKSGLPSDRFSAERTGGSVSTLTIQRTQQEDSAVYLCASSLAGGTDTQYFGPGTRLTVL.

The V gene is TRBV19, the J gene TRBJ2-3; D may be TRBD2 (6 bases). The CDR3 length is 13 residues. V was cut by 6 bases and J by 8 bases, with 15 bases left in between. The germline gives CDR1 LNHDA, CDR2 SQIVND (reference sequence). CDR3: CASREGSVGTQYF. Written as DNA, the CDR3 is TGTGCCAGTAGGGAGGGCTCCGTTGGTACGCAGTATTTT.

The chain is built from TRBV24-1 and TRBJ2-3; TRBD1 matches at 7 bases. The length of the CDR3 is 15 residues. Germline CDR1 is KGHDR and CDR2 is SFDVKD. J gave up 0 bases and V 4 bases, and 3 bases lay outside the gene matches. As DNA, the CDR3 is TGTGCCACCAGTGACCCGGGACAGAGCACAGATACGCAGTATTTT. Translation gives CATSDPGQSTDTQYF.

This chain joins TRBV5-1 and TRBJ1-6; D perhaps matches TRBD1 (5 bases). Germline-derived CDR1 and CDR2 are SGHRS and YFSETQ. The length of the CDR3 is 16 residues. V was shortened by 4 bases and J by 10 bases, with 21 bases between the two germline ends. CDR3 region: CASSPLEGLGQSPLHF. In nucleotides, the CDR3 is TGCGCCAGCAGCCCCCTGGAGGGGCTCGGGCAGTCACCCCTCCACTTT.

The J gene is TRBJ2-1, the V gene TRBV6-2 or TRBV6-3, with 8 nucleotides matching TRBD1. The CDR3 is 17 residues long. Germline CDR1 reads MNHEY; CDR2 reads SVGEGT. The V segment lost 5 bases and the J segment 0 bases; nucleotides outside the gene matches: 9. CDR3 in amino acids: CASSTRTGRSSYNEQFF. The CDR3 bases are TGTGCCAGCAGTACCCGGACAGGGCGGAGCTCCTACAATGAGCAGTTCTTC.

There are many counts of this clone. This chain links TRBV4-2 with TRBJ1-5, with D maybe TRBD1 (6 bases). V shed 6 bases and J shed 6 bases, with 21 bases lying between them. Germline CDR1 and CDR2: LGHNA and YNFKEQ. The CDR3 runs 16 residues. CDR3 residues: CASSHGTGSKSQPQHF. The CDR3 bases are TGTGCCAGCAGTCACGGAACAGGGTCTAAAAGTCAGCCCCAGCATTTT.

The DNA of the CDR3 is TGTGCCAGCTCACCACCGTCTAGCGGGGGGTACGAGCAGTACTTC. Translating gives CASSPPSSGGYEQYF. V is TRBV18 and J is TRBJ2-7, with 11 positions matching TRBD2. V lost 0 bases, J lost 4 bases, and 2 bases stayed unmatched. The CDR3 has 15 amino acids. Per the germline V gene, CDR1 is KGHSH and CDR2 is LQKENI.

This chain links TRBV19 with TRBJ1-2; no clear D gene. Germline CDR1 reads LNHDA; CDR2 reads SQIVND (reference sequence). V lost 1 base, J lost 4 bases, and 13 bases lay in between. The CDR3 runs 15 residues. The CDR3 region is CASSIGAGVIYGYTF. The CDR3 coding sequence is TGTGCCAGTAGTATAGGTGCGGGCGTTATCTATGGCTACACCTTC.

V is TRBV5-1 and J is TRBJ2-1, with 13 bases fitting TRBD2. Germline CDR1 SGHRS, CDR2 YFSETQ. This CDR3 contains 15 residues. The V segment lost 4 bases and the J segment 6 bases; nucleotides outside the gene matches: 4. This chain's CDR3 is CASSAGLAGPNEQFF. Written as DNA, the CDR3 is TGCGCCAGCAGCGCGGGACTAGCGGGACCCAATGAGCAGTTCTTC.

The rearrangement links TRBV11-3 to TRBJ2-1; 9 bases agree with TRBD1. Trimming took 5 bases from V and 6 from J; bases not matched to a gene: 5. The CDR3 spans 14 residues. Germline CDR1 and CDR2: SGHNT and YENEEA. This CDR3 reads CASSLDRGLNEQFF. The DNA for the CDR3 is TGTGCCAGCAGCCTGGACAGGGGTCTCAATGAGCAGTTCTTC.

J is TRBJ1-1 and V is TRBV27; TRBD1 agrees at 9 bases. Germline lookup yields CDR1 MNHEY and CDR2 SMNVEV (reference sequence). With V trimmed by 6 bases and J by 0 bases, 8 bases remained unmatched. The CDR3 spans 16 residues. This chain's CDR3 is CASRPGTGIVNTEAFF. In DNA, the CDR3 is TGTGCCAGCAGACCCGGGACAGGGATAGTGAACACTGAAGCTTTCTTT.

The rearrangement links TRBV10-3 to TRBJ2-1; D is possibly TRBD1 (6 bases). The CDR3 covers 13 residues. The V gene's germline CDR1 is ENHRY and CDR2 SYGVKD. The CDR3 DNA sequence: TGTGCGAGCCTTGGACAGTCCTACAATGAGCAGTTCTTC. Its translation is CASLGQSYNEQFF.

V and J are TRBV10-1 and TRBJ1-1; a weak D match, TRBD1 (5 bases). This CDR3 contains 14 residues. V was cut by 2 bases and J by 1 base, with 8 bases left in between. Germline CDR1 is WNHNN and CDR2 is SYGVQD (reference sequence). The CDR3 region has the DNA TGCGCCAGCAGTGAGACAGGACAGAACACTGAAGCTTTCTTT. This encodes CASSETGQNTEAFF.

The gene calls are TRBV3-1 (or the pseudogene TRBV3-2) and TRBJ1-6, with a weak D call TRBD1 (6 bases). The CDR3 extends over 18 amino acids. Trimming left V 0 bases short and J 5 bases short, with 17 bases between. Germline V lookup: CDR1 LGHDT, CDR2 YNNKEL (reference sequence). The CDR3 DNA sequence: TGTGCCAGCAGCCAAGATTTTCAGGGGCCAGGGGATAATTCACCCCTCCACTTT. It yields the protein CASSQDFQGPGDNSPLHF.

This clone was observed a single time. The DNA for the CDR3 is TGTGCCAGCAGCCTGGGAGAAAACGAGCAGTACTTC. This gives the protein CASSLGENEQYF. The chain combines TRBV3-1 (or the pseudogene TRBV3-2) with TRBJ2-7; weak D call: TRBD2 (5 bases). CDR1 is LGHDT, CDR2 YNNKEL, per germline (reference sequence). This CDR3 region has 12 residues. V lost 4 bases, J lost 5 bases, and 9 bases lay in between.

This chain uses TRBV5-1 with TRBJ2-7; possibly TRBD1 for D (6 bases). V gave up 3 bases and J gave up 2 bases, with 18 bases separating them. This CDR3 comprises 16 residues. Germline V gene data show CDR1 as SGHRS and CDR2 as YFSETQ. For the CDR3, the DNA is TGCGCCAGCAGCTCCGCCCCACAGGGAGAGGCCTACGAGCAGTACTTC. Residues: CASSSAPQGEAYEQYF.

For the CDR3, the DNA is TGTGCCAGCAGCTTAAGGACTAGCGGGGAATCAGATACGCAGTATTTT. This translates into CASSLRTSGESDTQYF. V usage is TRBV11-2 and J usage is TRBJ2-3; 12 positions match TRBD2. CDR1 is SGHAT and CDR2 is FQNNGV in the germline V gene. This CDR3 contains 16 residues. V lost 2 bases and J lost 4; bases outside the gene matches: 4.

This clone was observed a handful of times. The genes are TRBV15 and TRBJ2-5; a weak D match, TRBD1 (5 bases). The CDR3 has 16 residues. V lost 0 bases and J lost 5, with 16 bases in between. CDR1 and CDR2 from the germline V gene are LNHNV and YYDKDF (reference sequence). Written as DNA, the CDR3 is TGTGCCACCAGCAGAGATAGGTCTTACAGGATGGAGACCCAGTACTTC. Its protein is CATSRDRSYRMETQYF.

The rearrangement links TRBV7-9 to TRBJ1-2, with a tentative D call TRBD1 (5 bases). V lost 5 bases and J 0 bases, leaving 16 bases between the germline ends. CDR1 SEHNR and CDR2 FQNEAQ come from the germline V gene (reference sequence). The CDR3 consists of 16 residues. CDR3 region: CASSLRAGPSNYGYTF. The CDR3 region has the DNA TGTGCCAGCAGCCTCCGGGCGGGGCCCTCTAACTATGGCTACACCTTC.

This chain links TRBV5-1 with TRBJ2-1; 12 nucleotides line up with TRBD1. The CDR3 runs to 17 residues. CDR1 is SGHRS and CDR2 is YFSETQ in the germline V gene. V was clipped by 0 bases and J by 9 bases; unmatched bases: 10. CDR3 nucleotides: TGCGCCAGCAGCTTGGAACCGGGACAGGGGGCGCATGGTGAGCAGTTCTTC. Translating gives CASSLEPGQGAHGEQFF.

The CDR3 loop reads CASRGLNNSPLHF. In DNA form, the CDR3 reads TGTGCCAGCAGGGGGCTCAATAATTCACCCCTCCACTTT. V usage is TRBV12-3 or TRBV12-4 and J usage is TRBJ1-6; possibly TRBD1 for D (5 bases). This CDR3 spans 13 amino acids. V lost 6 bases to trimming and J lost 5 bases, with 8 bases between them.

The chain couples TRBV6-6 to TRBJ2-1; 8 nucleotides line up with TRBD1. The CDR3 covers 14 residues. J was trimmed by 5 bases and V by 2 bases; bases with no gene match: 2. The germline V gene encodes CDR1 MNHNY and CDR2 SVGAGI (reference sequence). The CDR3 DNA sequence: TGTGCCAGCAGTTACGGGGGACAGGACAATGAGCAGTTCTTC. It encodes CASSYGGQDNEQFF.

This chain uses TRBV28 with TRBJ2-7; the D gene is possibly TRBD2 (5 bases). CDR1 MDHEN and CDR2 SYDVKM come from the germline V gene. The length of the CDR3 is 11 residues. Trimming removed 4 bases from V and 7 bases from J, with 8 bases in between. CDR3: CASSSPGEQYF. In nucleotides, the CDR3 is TGTGCCAGCAGTTCACCGGGGGAGCAGTACTTC.

This clone occurred once. J is TRBJ1-5 and V is TRBV5-1; D not resolved. This CDR3 is built from 15 residues. Germline V gives CDR1 SGHRS, CDR2 YFSETQ. Trimming removed 0 bases at V and 4 bases at J, with 11 bases between. CDR3 nucleotide sequence: TGCGCCAGCAGCTTGGACACGGTGGAGAATCAGCCCCAGCATTTT. This gives the protein CASSLDTVENQPQHF.

This sequence joins TRBV5-4 and TRBJ1-2; 12 bases are shared with TRBD1. CDR1 and CDR2 from the germline V gene are SGHNT and YYREEE (reference sequence). V lost 2 bases, J lost 4 bases, and 6 bases stayed unmatched. This CDR3 is 16 amino acids long. CDR3: CASSFSGTGGLYGYTF. The DNA for the CDR3 is TGTGCCAGCAGCTTCTCCGGGACAGGGGGCCTCTATGGCTACACCTTC.